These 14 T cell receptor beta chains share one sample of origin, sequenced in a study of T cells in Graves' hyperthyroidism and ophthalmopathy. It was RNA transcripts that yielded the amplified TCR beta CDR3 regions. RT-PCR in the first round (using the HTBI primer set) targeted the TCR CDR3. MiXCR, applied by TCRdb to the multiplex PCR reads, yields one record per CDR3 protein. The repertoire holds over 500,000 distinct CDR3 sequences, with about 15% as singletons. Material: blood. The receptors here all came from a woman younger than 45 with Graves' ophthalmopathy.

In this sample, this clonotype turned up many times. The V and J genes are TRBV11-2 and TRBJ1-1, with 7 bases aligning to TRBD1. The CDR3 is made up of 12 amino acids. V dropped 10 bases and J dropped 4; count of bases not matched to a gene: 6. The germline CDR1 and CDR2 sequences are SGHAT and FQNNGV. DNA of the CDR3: TGTGCCATCCGACAGGGCATCACTGAAGCTTTCTTT. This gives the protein CAIRQGITEAFF.

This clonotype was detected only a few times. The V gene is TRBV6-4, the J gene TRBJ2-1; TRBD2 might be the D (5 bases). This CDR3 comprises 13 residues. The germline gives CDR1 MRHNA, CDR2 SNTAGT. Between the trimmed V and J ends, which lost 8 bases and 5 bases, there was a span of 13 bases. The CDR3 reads CASASRGNNEQFF. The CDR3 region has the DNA TGTGCCAGCGCTAGCCGAGGGAACAATGAGCAGTTCTTC.

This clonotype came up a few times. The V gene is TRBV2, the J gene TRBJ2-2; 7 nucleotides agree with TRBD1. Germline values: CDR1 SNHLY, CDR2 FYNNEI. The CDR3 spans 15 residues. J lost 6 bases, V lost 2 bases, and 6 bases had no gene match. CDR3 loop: CASSETLQGAGELFF. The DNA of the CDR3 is TGTGCCAGCAGTGAAACACTTCAGGGGGCCGGGGAGCTGTTTTTT.

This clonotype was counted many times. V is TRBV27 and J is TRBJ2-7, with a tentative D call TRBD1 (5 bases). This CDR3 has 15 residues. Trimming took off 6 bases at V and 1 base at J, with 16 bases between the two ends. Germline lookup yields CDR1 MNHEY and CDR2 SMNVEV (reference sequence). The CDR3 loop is CASRVIRAGSYEQYF. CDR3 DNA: TGTGCCAGCAGGGTGATACGAGCAGGGTCCTACGAGCAGTACTTC.

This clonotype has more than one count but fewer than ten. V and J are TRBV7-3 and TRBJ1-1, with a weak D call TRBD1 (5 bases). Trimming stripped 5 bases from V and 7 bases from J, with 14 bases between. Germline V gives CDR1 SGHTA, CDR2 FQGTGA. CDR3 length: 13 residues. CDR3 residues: CASSVHRDGEAFF. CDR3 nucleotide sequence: TGTGCCAGCAGCGTCCACCGGGACGGTGAAGCTTTCTTT. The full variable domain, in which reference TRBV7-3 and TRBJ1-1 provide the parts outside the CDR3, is GAGVSQTPSNKVTEKGKYVELRCDPISGHTALYWYRQSLGQGPEFLIYFQGTGAADDSGLPNDRFFAVRPEGSVSTLKIQRTERGDSAVYLCASSVHRDGEAFFGQGTRLTVV.

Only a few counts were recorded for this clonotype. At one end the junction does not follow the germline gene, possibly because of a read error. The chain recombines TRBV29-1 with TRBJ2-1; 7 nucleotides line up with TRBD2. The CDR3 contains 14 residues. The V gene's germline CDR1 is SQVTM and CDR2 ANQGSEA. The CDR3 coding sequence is TGCAGCGTTGACTGGGGGGGACGCTACAATGAGCAGTCCTTC. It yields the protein CSVDWGGRYNEQSF.

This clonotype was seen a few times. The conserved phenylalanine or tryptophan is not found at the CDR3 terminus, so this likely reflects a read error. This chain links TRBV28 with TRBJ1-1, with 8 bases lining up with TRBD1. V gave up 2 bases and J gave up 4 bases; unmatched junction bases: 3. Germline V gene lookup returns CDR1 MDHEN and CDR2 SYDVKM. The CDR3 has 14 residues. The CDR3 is CASSLAGGPTEAFL. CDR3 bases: TGTGCCAGCAGTTTAGCAGGGGGCCCCACTGAAGCTTTCCTT.

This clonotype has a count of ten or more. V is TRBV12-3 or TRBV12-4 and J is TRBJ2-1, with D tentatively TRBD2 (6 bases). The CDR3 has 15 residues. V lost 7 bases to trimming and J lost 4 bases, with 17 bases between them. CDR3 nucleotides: TGTGCCAGCACCCAACCGGGGAGGTCATACAATGAGCAGTTCTTC. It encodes CASTQPGRSYNEQFF.

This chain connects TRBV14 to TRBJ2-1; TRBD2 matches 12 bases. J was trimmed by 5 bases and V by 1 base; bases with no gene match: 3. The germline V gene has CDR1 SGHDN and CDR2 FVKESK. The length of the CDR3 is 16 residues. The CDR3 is CASSQASGRENNEQFF. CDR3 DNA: TGTGCCAGCAGCCAAGCTAGCGGGAGGGAGAACAATGAGCAGTTCTTC. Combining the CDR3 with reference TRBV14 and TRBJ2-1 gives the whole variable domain EAGVTQFPSHSVIEKGQTVTLRCDPISGHDNLYWYRRVMGKEIKFLLHFVKESKQDESGMPNNRFLAERTGGTYSTLKVQPAELEDSGVYFCASSQASGRENNEQFFGPGTRLTVL.

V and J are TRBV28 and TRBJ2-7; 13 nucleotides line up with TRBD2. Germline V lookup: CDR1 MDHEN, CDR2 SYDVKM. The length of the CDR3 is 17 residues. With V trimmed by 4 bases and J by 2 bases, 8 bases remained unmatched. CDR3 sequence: CASSWTSGRAWAYEQYF. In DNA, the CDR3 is TGTGCCAGCAGTTGGACTAGCGGGAGAGCATGGGCCTACGAGCAGTACTTC.

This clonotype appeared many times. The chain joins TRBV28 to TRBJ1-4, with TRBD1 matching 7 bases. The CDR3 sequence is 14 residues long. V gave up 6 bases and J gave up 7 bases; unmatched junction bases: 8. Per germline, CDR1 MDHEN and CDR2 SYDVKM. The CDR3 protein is CASSPTGLSEKLFF. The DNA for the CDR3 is TGTGCCAGCAGCCCGACAGGGTTGAGTGAAAAACTGTTTTTT.

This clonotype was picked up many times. The chain's CDR3 is CASRPTLSVYNEQFF. The CDR3 DNA reads TGTGCCAGCAGACCCACACTCAGTGTCTACAATGAGCAGTTCTTC. The chain links TRBV6-1 to TRBJ2-1; D is ambiguous. CDR3 size: 15 residues. Per germline, CDR1 MNHNS and CDR2 SASEGT. V lost 6 bases and J lost 3, with 15 bases in between.

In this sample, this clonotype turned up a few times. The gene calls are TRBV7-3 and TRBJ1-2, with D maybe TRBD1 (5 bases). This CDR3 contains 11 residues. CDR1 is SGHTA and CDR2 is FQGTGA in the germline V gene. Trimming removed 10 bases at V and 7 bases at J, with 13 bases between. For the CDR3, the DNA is TGTGCCACCTCGGGGGGATCTGGCTACACCTTC. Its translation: CATSGGSGYTF.

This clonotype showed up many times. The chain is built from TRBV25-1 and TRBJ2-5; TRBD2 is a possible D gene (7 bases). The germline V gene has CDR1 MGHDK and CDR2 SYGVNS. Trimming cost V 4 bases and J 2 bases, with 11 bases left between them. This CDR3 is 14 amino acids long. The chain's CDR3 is CASSVRGGQETQYF. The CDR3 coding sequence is TGTGCCAGCAGTGTTAGGGGGGGGCAAGAGACCCAGTACTTC.